Listed below are T cell receptor beta chains from one sample, sequenced in a study of memory CD4+ T cells and cytomegalovirus serostatus. Here immunoSEQ multiplex PCR was the method, and the copy in TCRdb shows in-frame clones only, minus some. The table records some 49,000 clones, under 80% of them present only once. Sequencing used memory CD4+ T cells from blood. These receptors were collected from an adult in good health and CMV-seronegative. CDR3s include the opening cysteine and the closing phenylalanine or tryptophan. D genes are given only for firm matches. Some rows mark clone size as missing; the rest say once, few, many or name a class of expanded clone.

v_gene	d_gene	abundance	len	j_gene	CDR3aa	CDR3nt
TRBV5-6	.	once	13	TRBJ1-1	CASSLARQIEAFF	TGTGCCAGCAGCTTGGCCCGACAGATTGAAGCTTTCTTT
TRBV5-4	TRBD1	few	13	TRBJ1-2	CASSLGTGDDYTF	TGTGCCAGCAGCTTGGGGACAGGGGACGACTACACCTTC
TRBV15	TRBD1	.	17	TRBJ2-6	CATSRGADRAGANVLTF	TGTGCCACCAGCAGAGGCGCCGACAGGGCTGGGGCCAACGTCCTGACTTTC
TRBV29-1	TRBD1	.	13	TRBJ1-1	CSARTGLNTEAFF	TGCAGCGCCCGGACAGGATTGAACACTGAAGCTTTCTTT
TRBV6-5	TRBD1	.	13	TRBJ2-5	CASSRTGKETQYF	TGTGCCAGCAGCCGGACAGGAAAAGAGACCCAGTACTTC
TRBV5-5	.	.	15	TRBJ2-7	CASSWEGGSSYEQYF	TGTGCCAGCAGCTGGGAAGGGGGAAGCTCCTACGAGCAGTACTTC
TRBV9	.	few	14	TRBJ1-1	CASSARPMNTEAFF	TGTGCCAGCAGCGCGAGACCCATGAACACTGAAGCTTTCTTT
TRBV27	.	.	14	TRBJ1-1	CASSLTRLNTEAFF	TGTGCCAGCAGTTTAACCAGGCTGAACACTGAAGCTTTCTTT
TRBV18	.	.	14	TRBJ1-4	CASSRVRGNEKLFF	TGTGCCAGCTCACGGGTCAGGGGCAACGAAAAACTGTTTTTT
TRBV7-6	.	once	18	TRBJ2-7	CASSLEGGGRLPAYEQYF	TGTGCCAGCAGCTTAGAGGGTGGGGGCAGACTCCCAGCCTACGAGCAGTACTTC
TRBV28	.	.	16	TRBJ1-1	CASKLSGAEEDTEAFF	TGTGCCAGCAAGTTATCTGGGGCAGAAGAGGACACTGAAGCTTTCTTT
TRBV27	.	.	15	TRBJ1-2	CASSLKLGRSYGYTF	TGTGCCAGCAGTTTAAAGCTAGGGCGGTCTTATGGCTACACCTTC
TRBV2	TRBD1	few	13	TRBJ1-6	CARGQGRNSPLHF	TGTGCCAGGGGACAGGGAAGGAATTCACCCCTCCACTTT
TRBV7-2	TRBD1	.	16	TRBJ2-6	CASSLTGGAGANVLTF	TGTGCCAGCAGCTTAACAGGGGGCGCTGGGGCCAACGTCCTGACTTTC
TRBV7-9	.	.	16	TRBJ1-1	CASSLRGRGRNTEAFF	TGTGCCAGCAGCTTAAGAGGCAGGGGACGGAACACTGAAGCTTTCTTT
TRBV12-5	TRBD2	.	15	TRBJ2-5	CASGSSGPGGETQYF	TGTGCTAGTGGTTCCTCCGGGCCGGGGGGAGAGACCCAGTACTTC
TRBV28	.	.	13	TRBJ1-2	CASSDPVSYGYTF	TGTGCCAGCAGTGATCCAGTTTCCTATGGCTACACCTTC
TRBV9	.	.	14	TRBJ2-7	CASSGGQYTYEQYF	TGTGCCAGCAGCGGAGGACAGTACACTTACGAGCAGTACTTC
TRBV7-3	TRBD2	.	15	TRBJ2-1	CASSPTTSFGNEQFF	TGTGCCAGCAGCCCGACGACTAGCTTCGGCAATGAGCAGTTCTTC
TRBV15	.	.	14	TRBJ1-2	CATSRDPRRYGYTF	TGTGCCACCAGCAGAGACCCCCGTCGCTATGGCTACACCTTC
TRBV20-1	.	.	11	TRBJ1-1	CSEVWGTEAFF	TGCAGTGAAGTATGGGGTACTGAAGCTTTCTTT
TRBV5-1	.	.	14	TRBJ2-3	CASSLAPGADTQYF	TGCGCCAGCAGCTTGGCCCCAGGGGCAGATACGCAGTATTTT
TRBV5-1	.	.	15	TRBJ1-2	CASSLESASSSDYTF	TGCGCCAGCAGCTTGGAAAGTGCGAGTTCTTCAGACTACACCTTC
TRBV29-1	.	.	12	TRBJ1-1	CSVPGVGTEAFF	TGCAGCGTCCCAGGGGTGGGCACTGAAGCTTTCTTT
TRBV19	.	.	14	TRBJ2-3	CASSIGAITDTQYF	TGTGCCAGTAGTATAGGTGCTATCACAGATACGCAGTATTTT
TRBV7-9	.	once	14	TRBJ1-2	CASSLERSNYGYTF	TGTGCCAGCAGCTTAGAGAGGTCCAATTATGGCTACACCTTC
TRBV4-1	.	.	16	TRBJ2-5	CASSQPGRQDQETQYF	TGCGCCAGCAGCCAACCGGGACGGCAAGATCAAGAGACCCAGTACTTC
TRBV28	TRBD2	.	16	TRBJ2-2	CASSQLAGGHTGELFF	TGTGCCAGCAGTCAACTAGCGGGGGGACACACCGGGGAGCTGTTTTTT
TRBV18	.	few	14	TRBJ1-1	CASSPGGGHTEAFF	TGTGCCAGCTCACCAGGAGGAGGGCACACTGAAGCTTTCTTT
TRBV5-1	.	.	16	TRBJ2-5	CASSFPGMMGQETQYF	TGCGCCAGCAGCTTCCCGGGGATGATGGGGCAAGAGACCCAGTACTTC
TRBV27	TRBD2	.	17	TRBJ2-2	CASSSGLAGRDSGELFF	TGTGCCAGCAGTTCCGGACTAGCGGGGCGAGATAGCGGGGAGCTGTTTTTT
TRBV29-1	.	.	13	TRBJ2-2	CSVDRGNTGELFF	TGCAGCGTTGACAGGGGGAACACCGGGGAGCTGTTTTTT
TRBV5-3	.	few	15	TRBJ2-7	CARSLGEGPTYEQYF	TGTGCCAGAAGCTTGGGGGAAGGACCGACCTACGAGCAGTACTTC
TRBV7-2	.	once	15	TRBJ1-3	CASSSYGRAGNTIYF	TGTGCCAGCAGCTCCTATGGTAGGGCCGGAAACACCATATATTTT
TRBV5-1	TRBD1	.	14	TRBJ1-1	CASSSRQGETEAFF	TGCGCCAGCAGCAGCCGACAGGGGGAGACTGAAGCTTTCTTT
TRBV10-3	TRBD2	.	16	TRBJ2-7	CAISESRVAGAGEQYF	TGTGCCATCAGTGAGTCGCGGGTAGCGGGGGCCGGCGAGCAGTACTTC
TRBV6-5	.	.	13	TRBJ2-3	CASTKRGADTQYF	TGTGCCAGCACCAAAAGGGGCGCAGATACGCAGTATTTT
TRBV19	TRBD1	once	17	TRBJ1-6	CASSRSGPGQNNSPLHF	TGTGCCAGTAGTAGAAGTGGACCGGGACAGAATAATTCACCCCTCCACTTT
TRBV4-1	.	few	15	TRBJ1-6	CASSRGLVGDSPLHF	TGCGCCAGCAGCCGGGGGCTTGTCGGTGATTCACCCCTCCACTTT
TRBV11-2	.	once	15	TRBJ2-7	CASSTGQKGLYEQYF	TGTGCCAGCAGCACGGGCCAGAAGGGGCTCTACGAGCAGTACTTC
TRBV7-2	TRBD1	.	17	TRBJ2-1	CASSFGDSFRSYNEQFF	TGTGCCAGCAGCTTCGGGGACAGTTTTCGGTCCTACAATGAGCAGTTCTTC
TRBV30	.	.	13	TRBJ2-7	CACEEGYRDEQYF	TGTGCCTGCGAAGAGGGTTACCGGGACGAGCAGTACTTC
TRBV4-1	.	.	13	TRBJ1-3	CASSYSSGNTIYF	TGCGCCAGCAGCTACAGCTCTGGAAACACCATATATTTT
TRBV7-2	TRBD1	few	16	TRBJ2-5	CASSQGPGTGEETQYF	TGTGCCAGCAGCCAAGGACCTGGGACAGGGGAAGAGACCCAGTACTTC
TRBV27	TRBD2	.	15	TRBJ2-7	CASSSLAGGTYEQYF	TGTGCCAGCAGTTCTCTAGCGGGGGGCACCTACGAGCAGTACTTC
TRBV4-1	.	.	17	TRBJ1-2	CASSQIVVTLANYGYTF	TGCGCCAGCAGCCAAATTGTTGTAACTCTAGCTAACTATGGCTACACCTTC
TRBV21-1	.	.	19	TRBJ1-6	CASSGPGGDRVSYNSPLHF	TGTGCCAGCAGCGGACCCGGGGGGGACAGAGTCTCCTATAATTCACCCCTCCACTTT
TRBV7-3	.	few	15	TRBJ2-2	CASSLEGDYTGELFF	TGTGCCAGCAGCTTAGAGGGGGACTACACCGGGGAGCTGTTTTTT
TRBV7-2	.	.	15	TRBJ2-7	CASSTRGALNYEQYF	TGTGCCAGCAGCACCCGAGGGGCCCTCAACTACGAGCAGTACTTC
TRBV4-3	.	.	15	TRBJ1-5	CASSPSYQGAQPQHF	TGCGCCAGCAGCCCTTCGTACCAGGGCGCTCAGCCCCAGCATTTT
TRBV29-1	TRBD1	few	13	TRBJ1-3	CSVRDRGGNTIYF	TGCAGCGTTAGGGACAGAGGTGGAAACACCATATATTTT
TRBV28	.	.	15	TRBJ1-5	CASSLGGGTNQPQHF	TGTGCCAGCAGTTTAGGGGGGGGCACAAATCAGCCCCAGCATTTT
TRBV9	.	.	16	TRBJ2-2	CASTPGTHIQPGELFF	TGTGCCAGTACCCCCGGGACACATATTCAACCGGGGGAGCTGTTTTTT
TRBV19	.	.	14	TRBJ2-5	CASSIDPSFGTQYF	TGTGCCAGTAGTATTGACCCTAGTTTTGGGACCCAGTACTTC
TRBV5-1	TRBD1	.	14	TRBJ1-4	CASSPSTQGEKLFF	TGCGCCAGCAGCCCGTCAACACAGGGGGAAAAACTGTTTTTT
TRBV28	.	.	15	TRBJ2-7	CASSSLGLKPYEQYF	TGTGCCAGCAGTTCCCTAGGACTGAAGCCGTATGAGCAGTACTTC
TRBV18	.	.	14	TRBJ1-2	CASSPPGDGYGYTF	TGTGCCAGCTCACCACCGGGCGACGGATACGGCTACACCTTC
TRBV6-6	.	.	15	TRBJ1-1	CASSYSDRRRTEAFF	TGTGCCAGCAGTTACTCCGACAGGAGGAGAACTGAAGCTTTCTTT
TRBV10-1	.	.	11	TRBJ1-5	CARASGQPQHF	TGCGCCAGGGCTTCCGGGCAGCCCCAGCATTTT
TRBV28	.	once	13	TRBJ1-2	CASSQGAYYGYTF	TGTGCCAGCAGCCAAGGGGCGTACTATGGCTACACCTTC